This T cell receptor beta chain appears in the sequencing data of a study of blood T cell repertoires in COVID-19 (dated by TCRdb to the early 2020s). Background on the whole study: The collaborator samples originated in the United States, Italy and Spain and spanned the acute and convalescent phases of COVID-19. The prospective study material was composed of cDNA or gDNA derived from T cells, B-cell-depleted T cells, or PBMCs. Subjects who had been exposed to COVID-19, were actively infected with it, or had recovered from it provided the deeply sampled blood TCRbeta repertoires that made up the dataset. A freely available public database, intended as a resource for researchers studying the immune response to SARS-CoV-2, is where the repertoires were released. The samples were drawn from the first 160 participants of the ongoing ImmuneRACE study and from 950 to 1,500 subjects provided by 6 global collaborators. Sample metadata almost always included a de-identified subject ID, COVID-19 status, age in years and sex. Where HLA class I and class II types were available, the types were taken from metadata supplied by the sample provider, not from assay-based typing. Broader findings and caveats from the paper: The quantity of clinical and demographic metadata differed by source and by participant and was supplied without curation.

The immunoSEQ Assay, a bias-controlled multiplex PCR, was used to amplify TCRbeta CDR3 regions from genomic DNA. On the authors' methods: The number of nucleated cells in each sample was estimated by amplification of reference gene primers within the assay. To quantify the absolute abundance of each unique TCRbeta CDR3 rearrangement, sequence reads were collapsed and filtered. For each sample, productive Simpson clonality was calculated as the square root of Simpson's diversity index across productive rearrangements. Here the immuneACCESS table is served through TCRdb, limited to in-frame sequences with V and J called. Missing clones are a known gap in these copies; in checked studies unresolved V genes cover under half, and the rest lacks a known reason. The D gene and trimming were derived from the DNA, and the V and J assignments and clone size from that table. Recorded for this sample are 200,000 to 250,000 clones; roughly four fifths of them occurred a single time. Of the sample, 3.4% falls within the top ten clones.

The collaborating institutions used their own protocols to collect whole blood in K2EDTA tubes. Collaborator samples were shipped for TCRbeta analysis as frozen whole blood, isolated PBMCs, or DNA extracted from either sample type. Regarding this clone: The antigen this receptor binds is unknown. There are no base qualities to consult, and no much larger clone falls within one base.

CDR1 and CDR2 are read off the germline V gene as MDHEN and SYDVKM. A distance of 20 bases separates the germline ends of V and J, which lose 7 bases and 10 bases respectively. The CDR3 measures 15 amino acids from cysteine to phenylalanine. The retained sequence is limited to the CDR3, 45 bases, with the frame set at the first base. The origin of this receptor is a woman aged 18-29 years with acute or convalescent COVID-19. The sample comprised peripheral blood. Recombination joined TRBV28 with TRBJ1-6; 6 matching bases give a weak D call of TRBD1. The nucleotide sequence is TGTGCCAGCATTATGTCTCCGACAGGTACCTCACCCCTCCACTTT. Translation gives CASIMSPTGTSPLHF.